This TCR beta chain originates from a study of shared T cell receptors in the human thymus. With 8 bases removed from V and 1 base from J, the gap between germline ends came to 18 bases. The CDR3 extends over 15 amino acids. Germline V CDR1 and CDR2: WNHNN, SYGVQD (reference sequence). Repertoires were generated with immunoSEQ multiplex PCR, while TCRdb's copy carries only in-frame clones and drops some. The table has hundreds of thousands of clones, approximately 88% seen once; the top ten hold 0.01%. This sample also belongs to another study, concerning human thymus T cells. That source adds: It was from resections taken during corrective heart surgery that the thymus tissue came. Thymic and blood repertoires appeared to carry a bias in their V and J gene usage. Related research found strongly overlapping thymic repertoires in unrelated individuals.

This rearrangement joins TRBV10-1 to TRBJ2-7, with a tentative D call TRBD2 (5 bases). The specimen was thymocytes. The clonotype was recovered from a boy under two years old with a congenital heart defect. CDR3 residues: CASDLLAAPSYEQYF. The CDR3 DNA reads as TGCGCCAGCGATCTCCTAGCAGCCCCTTCCTACGAGCAGTACTTC.